The 16 T cell receptor beta chains given below trace back to one sample, sequenced in a study of shared clonotypes between healthy human individuals. Some clones are missing from TCRdb's copy, which holds only in-frame ones; the method was immunoSEQ multiplex PCR. The table includes roughly 2.2 million clones, 80% to 95% detected once. The specimen was naive CD4+ T cells from PBMCs. Subset given: CD45RA+ positively selected. Receptors originate from a man aged 18 to 30 in good health. Some clones in this sample may be carry-over from other donors' samples.

The CDR3 nucleotides read TGTGCCAGCCGCACAGGCAGCATCATTTTAGGGGAGCAGTTCTTC. Translated: CASRTGSIILGEQFF. The J gene is TRBJ2-1, the V gene TRBV28, with a weak D call TRBD1 (5 bases). Trimming removed 8 bases from V and 10 bases from J, with 24 bases in between. Germline CDR1 reads MDHEN; CDR2 reads SYDVKM. CDR3 size: 15 residues.

In the case of this clone: This specimen includes other DNA sequences encoding the same CDR3. The chain uses TRBV13 and TRBJ2-5, with a weak D call TRBD2 (5 bases). The CDR3 loop spans 14 amino acids. V was cut by 0 bases and J by 4 bases, with 9 bases left in between. The V gene's germline CDR1 is PRHDT and CDR2 FYEKMQ (reference sequence). The CDR3 region has the DNA TGTGCCAGCAGCTTAGGGACACGGGGAGAGACCCAGTACTTC. The encoded protein is CASSLGTRGETQYF.

The chain couples TRBV28 to TRBJ2-3; D may correspond to TRBD1 or TRBD2 (5 bases each). Trimming removed 5 bases from V and 0 bases from J, with 15 bases in between. Germline V CDR1 and CDR2: MDHEN, SYDVKM. The CDR3 covers 16 residues. Here the CDR3 reads CASSATDRDSTDTQYF. CDR3 DNA: TGTGCCAGCAGTGCGACAGACCGGGACAGCACAGATACGCAGTATTTT.

The J gene is TRBJ2-5, the V gene TRBV7-8; D is possibly TRBD2 (6 bases). Germline CDR1 reads SGHVS; CDR2 reads FQNEAQ. The CDR3 sequence is 15 residues long. V was shortened by 3 bases and J by 1 base, with 12 bases between the two germline ends. The CDR3 nucleotides read TGTGCCAGCAGCTTTAGCGGACGACTCCAAGAGACCCAGTACTTC. Translated: CASSFSGRLQETQYF. The entire variable domain, with the rest obtained from reference TRBV7-8 and TRBJ2-5, is as follows: GAGVSQSPRYKVAKRGQDVALRCDPISGHVSLFWYQQALGQGPEFLTYFQNEAQLDKSGLPSDRFFAERPEGSVSTLKIQRTQQEDSAVYLCASSFSGRLQETQYFGPGTRLLVL.

J is TRBJ2-1 and V is TRBV11-1; the D is unclear. Germline CDR1 SGHAT, CDR2 FQDESV (reference sequence). This CDR3 is built from 14 residues. V lost 4 bases and J 8 bases, leaving 15 bases between the germline ends. CDR3 nucleotides: TGTGCCAGCAGCTCCCGGAAGGGTGGGGATGAGCAGTTCTTC. As protein: CASSSRKGGDEQFF.

The chain uses TRBV28 and TRBJ1-4; possibly TRBD1 for D (5 bases). The CDR3 totals 15 residues. The germline V and J ends were trimmed by 5 bases and 5 bases, with 15 bases remaining between them. CDR1 and CDR2 from the germline V gene are MDHEN and SYDVKM. CDR3 sequence: CASSPGPQENEKLFF. CDR3 sequence (DNA): TGTGCCAGCAGTCCAGGGCCTCAAGAGAATGAAAAACTGTTTTTT. The full variable domain, with the rest looked up from reference TRBV28 and TRBJ1-4, is DVKVTQSSRYLVKRTGEKVFLECVQDMDHENMFWYRQDPGLGLRLIYFSYDVKMKEKGDIPEGYSVSREKKERFSLILESASTNQTSMYLCASSPGPQENEKLFFGSGTQLSVL.

The chain recombines TRBV2 with TRBJ1-5, with D unclear. V dropped 5 bases and J dropped 3 bases, with 11 bases sitting between them. Germline values: CDR1 SNHLY, CDR2 FYNNEI. The CDR3 totals 14 residues. The CDR3 DNA reads TGTGCCAGCAGTCGTCAGGAACTCAATCAGCCCCAGCATTTT. Translated: CASSRQELNQPQHF. The complete variable domain, with remaining parts taken from reference TRBV2 and TRBJ1-5, reads EPEVTQTPSHQVTQMGQEVILRCVPISNHLYFYWYRQILGQKVEFLVSFYNNEISEKSEIFDDQFSVERPDGSNFTLKIRSTKLEDSAMYFCASSRQELNQPQHFGDGTRLSIL.

The gene calls are TRBV18 and TRBJ1-4; 7 positions match TRBD1. Germline V gives CDR1 KGHSH, CDR2 LQKENI. CDR3 size: 16 residues. V trimming: 1 base; J trimming: 3 bases; junction bases outside the gene matches: 5. In nucleotides, the CDR3 is TGTGCCAGCTCACCACAAAAGGGACAGCCTAATGAAAAACTGTTTTTT. Protein product: CASSPQKGQPNEKLFF.

The V gene is TRBV7-6, the J gene TRBJ2-1, with a weak D call TRBD2 (5 bases). This CDR3 contains 17 residues. V lost 4 bases to trimming and J lost 3 bases, with 19 bases between them. Germline CDR1 SGHVS, CDR2 FNYEAQ. The CDR3 here is CASSSTRAAAIYNEQFF. DNA of the CDR3: TGTGCCAGCAGCTCTACCCGAGCGGCCGCGATCTACAATGAGCAGTTCTTC. Using reference TRBV7-6 and TRBJ2-1 for the parts outside the CDR3, the full variable domain is GAGVSQSPRYKVTKRGQDVALRCDPISGHVSLYWYRQALGQGPEFLTYFNYEAQQDKSGLPNDRFSAERPEGSISTLTIQRTEQRDSAMYRCASSSTRAAAIYNEQFFGPGTRLTVL.

The rearrangement uses TRBV4-1 and TRBJ1-1, with D perhaps TRBD1 (5 bases). The V and J ends lost 0 bases and 5 bases respectively, with 13 bases between them. Germline values: CDR1 MGHRA, CDR2 YSYEKL. This CDR3 is 15 amino acids long. The CDR3 region is CASSQDQAGPTEAFF. The CDR3 DNA is TGCGCCAGCAGCCAAGACCAGGCAGGGCCGACTGAAGCTTTCTTT.

About this clone: This sample includes further DNA sequences coding for the same CDR3. This sequence joins TRBV10-3 and TRBJ2-5; 10 positions match TRBD1. Germline V CDR1 and CDR2: ENHRY, SYGVKD. The J segment lost 4 bases and the V segment lost 11 bases, leaving 13 bases of the junction unmatched. This CDR3 is 15 amino acids long. The CDR3 nucleotides are TGTGCCTCCAACCCGGACAGGGGGACCTCAGAGACCCAGTACTTC. It is translated as CASNPDRGTSETQYF.

The gene calls are TRBV11-2 and TRBJ1-2, with 9 bases aligning to TRBD1. This CDR3 spans 13 amino acids. CDR1 and CDR2 (germline): SGHAT, FQNNGV. V was clipped by 5 bases and J by 7 bases; unmatched bases: 5. The CDR3 loop reads CASSPDRGIGYTF. The CDR3 bases are TGTGCCAGCAGCCCCGACAGGGGGATTGGCTACACCTTC.

This rearrangement joins TRBV10-2 to TRBJ2-7; D unresolved. V was cut by 6 bases and J by 4 bases, with 7 bases left in between. CDR1 is WSHSY and CDR2 is SAAADI in the germline V gene. The length of the CDR3 is 11 residues. The CDR3 loop reads CASRGGYEQYF. As DNA, the CDR3 is TGCGCCAGCAGGGGCGGATACGAGCAGTACTTC.

This rearrangement joins TRBV9 to TRBJ2-2; the match to TRBD1 covers 10 bases. This CDR3 comprises 15 residues. CDR1 and CDR2 from the germline V gene are SGDLS and YYNGEE. The trim removed 4 bases at V and 4 bases at J, leaving 4 bases unmatched. DNA for the CDR3: TGTGCCAGCAGCCGGGACAGGGGATTCACCGGGGAGCTGTTTTTT. Translating gives CASSRDRGFTGELFF.

The rearrangement links TRBV5-1 to TRBJ2-1; D is unclear. CDR1 SGHRS and CDR2 YFSETQ come from the germline V gene. CDR3 size: 12 residues. V was trimmed by 0 bases and J by 10 bases, leaving 8 bases between them. The CDR3 loop reads CASSLAVAEQFF. Written as DNA, the CDR3 is TGCGCCAGCAGCTTGGCGGTCGCCGAGCAGTTCTTC. Together with reference TRBV5-1 and TRBJ2-1, the CDR3 gives the full variable domain: KAGVTQTPRYLIKTRGQQVTLSCSPISGHRSVSWYQQTPGQGLQFLFEYFSETQRNKGNFPGRFSGRQFSNSRSEMNVSTLELGDSALYLCASSLAVAEQFFGPGTRLTVL.

The chain carries TRBV28 and TRBJ2-3, with D possibly matching TRBD2 (6 bases). The CDR3 is 13 residues long. Trimming shortened V by 6 bases and J by 4 bases, and 11 bases separated the two germline ends. The germline gives CDR1 MDHEN, CDR2 SYDVKM. CDR3 residues: CASSGGIPDTQYF. Written as DNA, the CDR3 is TGTGCCAGCAGCGGGGGTATCCCAGATACGCAGTATTTT. Supplemented by reference TRBV28 and TRBJ2-3, the full variable domain reads DVKVTQSSRYLVKRTGEKVFLECVQDMDHENMFWYRQDPGLGLRLIYFSYDVKMKEKGDIPEGYSVSREKKERFSLILESASTNQTSMYLCASSGGIPDTQYFGPGTRLTVL.